Listed below are T cell receptor beta chains from one sample, sequenced in a study of blood T cell repertoires in COVID-19. Assay: immunoSEQ multiplex PCR; the TCRdb copy retains only in-frame clones and omits some. This table has about 110,000 clones, more than 75% appearing once. Sequenced material: peripheral blood. The receptors come from a human donor in a cohort sampled during active COVID-19. Each CDR3 is given with its conserved first and last residue. A D gene is named only where the DNA matches it firmly. A row's size may be missing; if present it is once, few, many or a size class.

d_call	v_call	j_call	clone_size	cdr3_nt	cdr3_aa
TRBD1	TRBV6-6	TRBJ2-7	NA	TGTGCCAGCAGGGGACAGGGGAGCTCCTACGAGCAGTACTTC	CASRGQGSSYEQYF
TRBD1	TRBV18	TRBJ1-1	NA	TGTGCCAGCTCACCGGGGACAGGGGGCATGAACACTGAAGCTTTCTTT	CASSPGTGGMNTEAFF
TRBD1	TRBV5-1	TRBJ2-7	NA	TGCGCCAGCAGGTCGGGGACAGCGTACTACGAGCAGTACTTC	CASRSGTAYYEQYF
NA	TRBV9	TRBJ2-1	NA	TGTGCCAGCAGCGTACGGGACTCTCGGAGCTCCTACAATGAGCAGTTCTTC	CASSVRDSRSSYNEQFF
TRBD1	TRBV9	TRBJ1-4	few	TGTGCCAGCAGCGTAGAAGCCGGGACAGGGTATGAAAAACTGTTTTTT	CASSVEAGTGYEKLFF
NA	TRBV7-7	TRBJ2-3	NA	TGTGCCAGCAGCTTAGGTTTAGAGTCCCGGGATACGCAGTATTTT	CASSLGLESRDTQYF
NA	TRBV18	TRBJ1-1	NA	TGTGCCAGCTCCCAAAATGGGCAGGGGAAAGCTTTCTTT	CASSQNGQGKAFF
TRBD1	TRBV4-3	TRBJ1-2	NA	TGCGCCAGCAGCCAAGATCCGGGACAGGCCGCAGGCTACACCTTC	CASSQDPGQAAGYTF
NA	TRBV19	TRBJ2-2	NA	TGTGCCAGCTATGACACAGGAAACACCGGGGAGCTGTTTTTT	CASYDTGNTGELFF
TRBD2	TRBV5-1	TRBJ2-1	NA	TGCGCCAGCAGCGCGCTAGGAGCGGGAGCCTACAATGAGCAGTTCTTC	CASSALGAGAYNEQFF
TRBD2	TRBV6-5	TRBJ2-1	NA	TGTGCCAGCAGCCCCCTTGGACTAGCGGGCAATGAGCAGTTCTTC	CASSPLGLAGNEQFF
NA	TRBV4-2	TRBJ1-4	NA	TGTGCCAGCAGCCAACTTACGGGTGGTTACGAGGAAAAACTGTTTTTT	CASSQLTGGYEEKLFF
NA	TRBV14	TRBJ2-5	few	TGTGCCAGCAGCCAAGGTCACGGCCAGGGAACCGAGACCCAGTACTTC	CASSQGHGQGTETQYF
TRBD1	TRBV29-1	TRBJ2-7	NA	TGCAGCGTTGTTCCACAGGGGGACGAGCAGTACTTC	CSVVPQGDEQYF
TRBD1	TRBV7-2	TRBJ1-4	NA	TGTGCCAGCAGCTCTACAGGGGGATCTAATGAAAAACTGTTTTTT	CASSSTGGSNEKLFF
NA	TRBV12-3/TRBV12-4	TRBJ1-5	NA	TGTGCCAGCGCTCGGAGCAATCAGCCCCAGCATTTT	CASARSNQPQHF
NA	TRBV10-3	TRBJ2-3	NA	TGTGCCATCAAATCAGAAGGCACAGATACGCAGTATTTT	CAIKSEGTDTQYF
TRBD1	TRBV5-5	TRBJ1-4	NA	TGTGCCAGCAGCGGGGGGACAGCAAATAATGAAAAACTGTTTTTT	CASSGGTANNEKLFF
TRBD1	TRBV27	TRBJ2-3	NA	TGTGCCAGCAGTTTACTCCCCGGGACAGGGGCGACGAGGCAGTATTTT	CASSLLPGTGATRQYF
TRBD2	TRBV3-1/TRBV3-2	TRBJ2-7	once	TGTGCCAGCAGCCAAGGGACTAGCGGGGAGAGCTCCTACGAGCAGTACTTC	CASSQGTSGESSYEQYF
NA	TRBV15	TRBJ1-4	NA	TGTGCCACCAGCAGAGGAGGGTCCCTTAATGAAAAACTGTTTTTT	CATSRGGSLNEKLFF
TRBD1	TRBV9	TRBJ2-1	NA	TGTGCCAGCAATCTTGAGGGGGCAGGGGTCAATGAGCAGTTCTTC	CASNLEGAGVNEQFF
NA	TRBV5-4	TRBJ1-1	NA	TGTGCCAGCAGCCCCGGGGGCGGGGGTCGCACTGAAGCTTTCTTT	CASSPGGGGRTEAFF
NA	TRBV28	TRBJ2-2	NA	TGTGCCAGCAGTCCCAGGGATACCGGGGAGCTGTTTTTT	CASSPRDTGELFF
TRBD2	TRBV27	TRBJ2-5	NA	TGTGATCGCGGGGGAGGGTTGGTCGAGACCCAGTACTTC	CDRGGGLVETQYF
NA	TRBV29-1	TRBJ2-3	NA	TGCAGCGTTGTGACCGGGACTTCGCAGTATTTT	CSVVTGTSQYF
NA	TRBV10-3	TRBJ2-1	NA	TGTGCCATCAGTGGCGGGGGCCCCTACAATGAGCAGTTCTTC	CAISGGGPYNEQFF
NA	TRBV28	TRBJ2-5	NA	TGTGCCAGCAGTTTATATAGTGGGACACTGTACTTC	CASSLYSGTLYF
TRBD1	TRBV15	TRBJ2-7	once	TGTGCCACCAGCAGCCGGGGGAGAACAGGGGGCTGGAACGAGCAGTACTTC	CATSSRGRTGGWNEQYF
NA	TRBV18	TRBJ1-1	NA	TGTGCCAGCTCCATAGGGGGTATGAACACTGAAGCTTTCTTT	CASSIGGMNTEAFF
TRBD2	TRBV5-1	TRBJ2-1	NA	TGCGCCAGCAGCTCGCTGACTAGCGGGGGGAACAATGAGCAGTTCTTC	CASSSLTSGGNNEQFF
NA	TRBV5-6	TRBJ2-7	NA	TGTGCCAGCAGCCACTCCCAGGGGGAGGCCCTAGGCTCCTACGAGCAGTACTTC	CASSHSQGEALGSYEQYF
NA	TRBV2	TRBJ2-5	once	TGTGCCAGCAGTGAAGCATGGGAGGAAGGGACCCAGTACTTC	CASSEAWEEGTQYF
NA	TRBV28	TRBJ1-4	NA	TGTGCCAGCAGCGACCCAGCGGGGACTAATGAAAAACTGTTTTTT	CASSDPAGTNEKLFF
TRBD1	TRBV29-1	TRBJ1-2	NA	TGCAGCACGGGAGACGGGGACAGGGAGGATGGCTACACCTTC	CSTGDGDREDGYTF
NA	TRBV9	TRBJ1-1	NA	TGTGCCAGCAGCGTCAACACAGGGTCTCCGTCGGCTCGCGCTGAAGCTTTCTTT	CASSVNTGSPSARAEAFF
NA	TRBV18	TRBJ1-2	NA	TGTGCCAGCTCCCCATTCCCCTCCTTGACAGGATCCTATGGCTACACCTTC	CASSPFPSLTGSYGYTF
TRBD1	TRBV18	TRBJ1-1	NA	TGTGCCAGCTCACCCCTGACAGGGGGCGAAACTGAAGCTTTCTTT	CASSPLTGGETEAFF